The sequence of this T cell receptor (beta chain) was determined in a study of PD-1 blockade in mismatch repair-deficient tumors (dated by TCRdb to the late 2010s). With regard to the full study: Between late 2013 and September 2016, the trial enrolled some 86 consecutive patients with around twelve mismatch repair-deficient cancer types, every one of whom had been previously treated and was progressing. Tumor-associated T cell clones in the peripheral blood of patients responding to PD-1 blockade were tracked using deep sequencing of TCR CDR3 regions. Points the paper makes about the study in general: Clones residing in the tumor, which were often undetectable in blood before treatment, expanded quickly after pembrolizumab and then contracted, generally before radiologic responses.

Comments on this clone: It lacks a known antigen. Within one base of it there is no much larger clone, and no base qualities were kept.

The library was prepared using the immunoSEQ multiplex PCR assay. In its TCRdb copy, this immuneACCESS table keeps in-frame sequences only and misses some clones. Where compared with another copy, unresolved V genes explain less than half of these, and the others have no known cause. A total of 76,000 or so clones appear in this sample, roughly 80% of them only once. The ten most abundant clones make up around 5.5% of the sample. Reading the germline V gene gives CDR1 SGHTA and CDR2 FQGTGA. Including cysteine and phenylalanine, the CDR3 has 12 amino acids. Only the CDR3 DNA is retained, 36 bases long and in frame from the first base. Deletion took 2 bases off V and 8 bases off J, with a span of 9 bases between the germline ends. Mismatch repair deficiency in every enrolled patient was established by polymerase chain reaction or immunohistochemistry. A few patients who responded to pembrolizumab therapy underwent TCR sequencing. In the phase II trial, pembrolizumab PD-1 blockade was tested prospectively in advanced mismatch repair-deficient cancers, no matter which tissue of origin the cancers came from. Peripheral blood T cell samples were serially collected before and at multiple times after PD-1 blockade was started. The timing of each blood sample was reported as weeks after the first dose of pembrolizumab.

The chain is encoded by TRBV7-3 joined to TRBJ1-2; the D gene is unclear. Sample: peripheral blood, taken 44 weeks after starting pembrolizumab. This sequence originates from an adult with mismatch repair-deficient cancer. The CDR3 protein: CASSLGGVGYTF. The bases read TGTGCCAGCAGCTTAGGAGGAGTAGGCTACACCTTC.